These 8 T cell receptor beta chains were sequenced from one sample in a study of CD8 T cells in ankylosing spondylitis. MiXCR was run by TCRdb on the 5' RACE reads, yielding one entry per CDR3 protein. In the table there are approximately 42,000 distinct CDR3 sequences, approximately 11% of which are singletons. Sequenced input: blood, either unsorted or a sorted T cell fraction (not recorded which). These receptors all stem from a male donor with ankylosing spondylitis or in good health (not recorded which).

This clonotype was recorded at least ten times. V usage is TRBV5-1 and J usage is TRBJ2-1, with a tentative D call TRBD2 (6 bases). Trimming took 4 bases from V and 4 from J, leaving 15 bases between them. This CDR3 is built from 15 residues. Germline V lookup: CDR1 SGHRS, CDR2 YFSETQ. The CDR3 DNA sequence: TGCGCCAGCAGCGGCGGGCGCGGGGTTTACAATGAGCAGTTCTTC. Translating it yields CASSGGRGVYNEQFF.

This clonotype was observed many times. V gene TRBV3-1 combines with J gene TRBJ1-2, with 7 bases lining up with TRBD1. CDR3 length: 15 residues. CDR1 is LGHDT, CDR2 YNNKEL, per germline (reference sequence). V shed 5 bases, J shed 0 bases, and the junction held 6 bases outside the gene matches. CDR3 residues: CASSRGQAANYGYTF. CDR3 nucleotide sequence: TGTGCCAGCAGCAGAGGACAGGCAGCTAACTATGGCTACACCTTC.

The rearrangement uses TRBV12-3 or TRBV12-4 and TRBJ1-2, with a possible D match to TRBD1 (5 bases). Deletions cut 1 base from V and 8 bases from J, with 14 bases between. This CDR3 is 14 amino acids long. The CDR3 here is CASSLEGRRRGYTF. The CDR3 coding sequence is TGTGCCAGCAGTTTAGAGGGGCGGCGAAGAGGCTACACCTTC.

This clonotype has just a few counts. The gene calls are TRBV3-1 and TRBJ2-5; D is unclear. Trimming left V 3 bases short and J 2 bases short, with 7 bases between. Per germline, CDR1 LGHDT and CDR2 YNNKEL (reference sequence). CDR3 size: 13 residues. The CDR3 loop is CASSQWGQETQYF. DNA for the CDR3: TGTGCCAGCAGCCAGTGGGGACAAGAGACCCAGTACTTC.

This clonotype appeared many times. The gene calls are TRBV21-1 and TRBJ1-5. TRBV21-1 counts as a pseudogene. The CDR3 extends over 11 amino acids. CDR3 protein: CASSKGWAQHF. In DNA, the CDR3 is TGTGCCAGCAGTAAGGGTTGGGCCCAGCATTTT.

This clonotype was seen more than once but under ten times. This rearrangement joins TRBV5-1 to TRBJ1-1; the match to TRBD1 covers 8 bases. The CDR3 spans 15 residues. Germline lookup yields CDR1 SGHRS and CDR2 YFSETQ. Germline trimming cut 2 bases from V and 1 base from J; bases unmatched to any gene: 4. The CDR3 bases are TGCGCCAGCAGCTTACAGGGGGGGGGGAACACTGAAGCTTTCTTT. Residues: CASSLQGGGNTEAFF.

This clonotype was detected ten times or more. V usage is TRBV14 and J usage is TRBJ2-3, with D possibly being TRBD1 or TRBD2 (5 bases each). CDR3 length equals 15 residues. Trimming pared 4 bases from V and 6 bases from J, leaving 17 bases between. Germline CDR1 is SGHDN and CDR2 is FVKESK. The CDR3, as DNA: TGTGCCAGCAGCCGGGACCCCCAGGGCCTCGATACGCAGTATTTT. Encoded protein: CASSRDPQGLDTQYF.

This clonotype occurred many times. This rearrangement joins TRBV29-1 to TRBJ1-4; no clear D gene. This CDR3 has 10 residues. With 6 bases removed from V and 8 bases from J, the gap between germline ends came to 7 bases. Germline V lookup: CDR1 SQVTM, CDR2 ANQGSEA. CDR3 DNA: TGCAGCGTACACTCAGAAAAACTGTTTTTT. Translating gives CSVHSEKLFF. The variable domain in full, with the rest retrieved from reference TRBV29-1 and TRBJ1-4, is SAVISQKPSRDICQRGTSLTIQCQVDSQVTMMFWYRQQPGQSLTLIATANQGSEATYESGFVIDKFPISRPNLTFSTLTVSNMSPEDSSIYLCSVHSEKLFFGSGTQLSVL.